This T cell receptor beta chain derives from a study of technical replicates of blood from a handful of donors. Data came from immunoSEQ multiplex PCR; TCRdb stores just in-frame clones and leaves some out. The sample holds 65,000 to 75,000 clones; more than 75% are singletons and the top ten take approximately 5.4%. V shed 3 bases and J shed 5 bases, with 5 bases lying between them. The CDR3 is made up of 11 amino acids. The germline V gene encodes CDR1 SGHAT and CDR2 FQNNGV. The TCR sequence derives from a human donor in good health. Some clones in this sample may be carry-over from other donors' samples. The sample comprised PBMCs. This rearrangement joins TRBV11-2 to TRBJ2-7; the D gene is possibly TRBD1 (5 bases). CDR3 sequence reads: CASSFRDEQYF. In DNA form, the CDR3 reads TGTGCCAGCAGCTTCAGGGACGAGCAGTACTTC.